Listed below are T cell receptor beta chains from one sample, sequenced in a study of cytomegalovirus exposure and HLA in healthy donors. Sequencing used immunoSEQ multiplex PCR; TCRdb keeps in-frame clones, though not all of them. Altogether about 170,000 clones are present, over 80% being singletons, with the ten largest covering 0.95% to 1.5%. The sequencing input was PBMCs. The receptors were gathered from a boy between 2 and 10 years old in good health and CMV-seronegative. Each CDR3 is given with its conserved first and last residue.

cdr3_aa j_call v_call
CASSGSQWGYTF TRBJ1-2 TRBV5-1
CAWSKGYTGELFF TRBJ2-2 TRBV30
CASSLGGGGPPYNEQFF TRBJ2-1 TRBV7-8
CASTYQGLYTEAFF TRBJ1-1 TRBV19
CSVEDQGQKKLFF TRBJ1-4 TRBV29-1
CASSLRTGEATEAFF TRBJ1-1 TRBV11-2
CASSLVGQGTGTGELFF TRBJ2-2 TRBV7-2
CAIRKQGTGSYNEQFF TRBJ2-1 TRBV10-3
CASSPSQKVGPETQYF TRBJ2-5 TRBV18
CASTPTGIGIQYF TRBJ2-5 TRBV5-1
CASSVESGGSDTQYF TRBJ2-3 TRBV9
CASRPVLAGANNEQFF TRBJ2-1 TRBV5-1
CASSRSGTSDADTQYF TRBJ2-3 TRBV7-2
CASSLGQDRTGELFF TRBJ2-2 TRBV5-4
CAWKLSGRAVEQYF TRBJ2-7 TRBV30
CASSVPTKAGPSYEQYF TRBJ2-7 TRBV5-1